This T cell receptor (beta chain) was sequenced for a study of CXCR3-negative and CXCR3-positive naive CD8 T cells. Regarding the study as a whole: Comparison of naive CXCR3-negative and CXCR3-positive cells revealed similar TRBV-TRBJ usage, while memory cells differed. CXCR3-positive naive cells carried more hydrophobic TRB CDR3s than CXCR3-negative ones.

Concerning this clonotype itself: Antigen specificity is unknown.

The authors made the TRB cDNA libraries by 5' RACE using UMI labels. TCRdb reworked the 5' RACE reads into one entry per CDR3 protein, no DNA. This sample contains about 140,000 distinct CDR3 sequences. Input material: naive CXCR3+ CD8+ T cells from blood. The subset: CD45RO-CCR7+CD27+CD95- naive CD8+ T cells expressing CXCR3 (TNR3+). The TCR sequence derives from a human donor in good health. Some clones in this sample may be carry-over from other donors' samples.

The CDR3 loop is CASSVEAPGGDEQFF. The chain combines TRBV9 with TRBJ2-1; TCRdb calls TRBD1, which cannot be checked without DNA. Germline CDR1 reads SGDLS; CDR2 reads YYNGEE. The CDR3 spans 15 residues.